These T cell receptor beta chains were read from a single sample in a study of T cells after yellow fever vaccination. From the 5' RACE reads, TCRdb called clonotypes with MiXCR, one entry per CDR3 protein. This sample has 200,000 to 250,000 distinct CDR3 sequences, with approximately 3.2% found just once. Sequenced here: CD4+ T cells sorted from PBMCs, sampled 10 days after the yellow fever booster vaccination. All receptors derive from a man aged 18 to 29 who received the YFV17D yellow fever vaccine. Both conserved end residues are part of each CDR3.

J gene | V gene | CDR3 protein
TRBJ1-2 | TRBV18 | CASSPRQVAEGYTF
TRBJ2-5 | TRBV5-1 | CASSLGLYKETQYF
TRBJ1-1 | TRBV7-8 | CASSLAGGQGSTEAFF
TRBJ1-1 | TRBV5-5 | CASSQQPPMNTEAFF
TRBJ2-1 | TRBV7-9 | CASSLRESNEQFF
TRBJ2-7 | TRBV6-5 | CATQRRGAWEQYF
TRBJ1-5 | TRBV28 | CASSSPGAGQPQHF
TRBJ2-1 | TRBV6-5 | CASTPWEGGYNEQFF
TRBJ2-3 | TRBV5-6 | CASSYGLAPDTQYF
TRBJ2-3 | TRBV5-1 | CASSSGGGVADTQYF
TRBJ2-1 | TRBV12-3/TRBV12-4 | CASSVQGLGEQFF
TRBJ2-5 | TRBV18 | CASSPRTEETQYF
TRBJ1-5 | TRBV7-2 | CASSPLPGQPQHF
TRBJ1-1 | TRBV12-3/TRBV12-4 | CASSFNSAEAFF
TRBJ2-2 | TRBV3-1 | CASSSGRYGELFF
TRBJ2-1 | TRBV4-1 | CASSHLLRVRSYNEQFF